The rows below give T cell receptor beta chains drawn from one sample of a study of cytomegalovirus exposure and HLA in healthy donors. The protocol was immunoSEQ multiplex PCR, while the TCRdb copy is restricted to in-frame clones and leaves out a portion. This table has 100,000 to 150,000 clones, around 80% appearing once. The sequencing sample was made of PBMCs. These receptors were taken from a young woman in good health and CMV-seronegative. Each CDR3 is given without its conserved first and last residue. Part of the rows lack a size; the others show once, few, many or a class for expanded clones.

-	TRBV19	TRBJ1-4	ASIQAGNLATNEKLF
-	TRBV2	TRBJ1-5	ASRLSGSNQPQH
-	TRBV18	TRBJ1-1	ASSPRAGWNTEAF
few	TRBV5-6	TRBJ2-7	ASTVRGTYEQY
once	TRBV6-5	TRBJ2-1	ASSYSTRIHGEQF
-	TRBV27	TRBJ2-1	ASSFGGNYNEQF
-	TRBV5-1	TRBJ2-5	ASGGSGLKETQY
-	TRBV2	TRBJ1-1	ASSGEIPNTEAF
-	TRBV6-1	TRBJ1-4	ASSALGQGKATNEKLF
-	TRBV27	TRBJ2-3	ASSTIRTSGTSTDTQY
-	TRBV19	TRBJ2-4	ASSPGLAGSNIQY
-	TRBV6-1	TRBJ1-2	ASSLSSGYGYT
once	TRBV18	TRBJ1-1	ASSEGRGEAF
-	TRBV18	TRBJ2-1	ASSPGTSWEQF
few	TRBV29-1	TRBJ2-1	SVSASGSSEF
-	TRBV19	TRBJ1-1	ASIGTGMNTEAF
-	TRBV11-2	TRBJ2-7	ASSFQIAGGSYEQY
-	TRBV13	TRBJ2-1	ASSLQGWEQF
-	TRBV2	TRBJ2-5	ASSEWARGSQY
-	TRBV6-6	TRBJ1-1	ASSYSLGQSTEAF
-	TRBV4-2	TRBJ2-7	ASSQEGGGLAGSYEQY
-	TRBV5-1	TRBJ1-2	ASSLEYRGAGYT
-	TRBV30	TRBJ2-7	AWSAAAFSYEQY
-	TRBV4-1	TRBJ2-2	ASSLKWWPTGELF
-	TRBV5-4	TRBJ1-2	ASSLEPNYGYT
once	TRBV29-1	TRBJ2-7	SVEKREATEQY
-	TRBV7-9	TRBJ2-7	ASSLDPAYEQY
-	TRBV10-3	TRBJ1-1	AISESPGTVFDEAF
few	TRBV5-1	TRBJ2-2	ASSPLTGNTGELF
few	TRBV6-1	TRBJ2-3	ASSLLGDTQY
-	TRBV6-5	TRBJ1-1	ASFRTGAANTEAF
-	TRBV30	TRBJ2-2	AWNPKAGDPGELF
-	TRBV30	TRBJ2-3	AWSLYGQGDTDTQY
-	TRBV6-1	TRBJ2-7	ASSEDFFVQY
-	TRBV6-5	TRBJ1-5	ASSYASGGNQPQH
-	TRBV4-1	TRBJ2-5	ASSQLRTGGVETQY
few	TRBV4-2	TRBJ2-5	ASSQGVRGETQY
-	TRBV30	TRBJ1-5	AWSVLRQPQH
-	TRBV12-2	TRBJ2-1	ASRLTAVYNEQF
-	TRBV29-1	TRBJ2-7	SVGSSGGRGHEQY
-	TRBV4-2	TRBJ1-2	ASSQGSGTDGYT
-	TRBV9	TRBJ2-1	ASSPGFGILNEQF
-	TRBV5-1	TRBJ2-1	ASSSGNEQF
-	TRBV4-1	TRBJ1-4	ASSQASGRSTNEKLF
few	TRBV29-1	TRBJ2-5	STGTSGSGETQY
-	TRBV21-1	TRBJ1-5	ASSNPSPGNSNQPQH
-	TRBV6-5	TRBJ2-3	ASSYDTLRADTQY
-	TRBV7-8	TRBJ2-2	ASLLTRGTSGRFIAGELF
-	TRBV7-9	TRBJ2-1	ASSPPQAGNEQF
-	TRBV6-6	TRBJ1-5	ASRRYSNQPQH
once	TRBV19	TRBJ2-3	ASSPRAERAGYTQY
few	TRBV14	TRBJ1-1	ASSQLLGPGTEAF
-	TRBV7-9	TRBJ2-5	ASSLAGVTETQY